This entry is about one TCR beta chain. The antigen remains undetermined. TCRdb re-analysed the reads in MiXCR, keeping a single row per CDR3 protein. This table has around 81,000 distinct CDR3 sequences, 40% appearing once. The V and J ends lost 5 bases and 1 base, in that order; junction bases with no gene match: 1. Germline CDR1 SEHNR, CDR2 FQNEAQ (reference sequence). The CDR3 is 13 amino acids. This entry is derived from a study of T cell repertoires in cytomegalovirus infection. Study at large: Indications of both CMV infection and matching HLA type were provided by public TCR beta signatures.

This receptor was taken from a human donor in good health (CMV status not recorded). Some clones in this sample may be carry-over from other donors' samples. The starting material was CD8+ T cells from cultured PBMCs, obtained from culture after CMV antigen stimulation. The chain joins TRBV7-9 to TRBJ1-1, with 7 bases matching TRBD1. Here the CDR3 reads CASSPGGNTEAFF. For the CDR3, the DNA is TGTGCCAGCAGCCCAGGGGGGAACACTGAAGCTTTCTTT.